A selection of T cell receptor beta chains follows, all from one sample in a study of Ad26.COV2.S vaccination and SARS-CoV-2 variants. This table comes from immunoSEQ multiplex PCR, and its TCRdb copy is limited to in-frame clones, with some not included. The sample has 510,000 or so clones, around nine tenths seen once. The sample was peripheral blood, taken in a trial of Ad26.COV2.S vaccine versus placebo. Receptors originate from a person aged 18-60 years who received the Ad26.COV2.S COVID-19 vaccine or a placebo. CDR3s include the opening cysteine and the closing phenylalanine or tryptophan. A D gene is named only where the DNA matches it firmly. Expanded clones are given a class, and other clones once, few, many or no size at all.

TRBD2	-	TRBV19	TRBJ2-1	TGTGCCAGTTCGACTAGCGGGAGGGCCTACAATGAGCAGTTCTTC	CASSTSGRAYNEQFF
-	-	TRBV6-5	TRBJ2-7	TGTGCCAGCCTGCTGGGCGCCGGGCAGTACTTC	CASLLGAGQYF
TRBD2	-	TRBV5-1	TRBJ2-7	TGCGCCAGCAGCCCGAGCGGGGGCTCTTACGAGCAGTACTTC	CASSPSGGSYEQYF
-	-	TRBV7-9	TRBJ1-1	TGTGCCAGCAGCTTACAGGGTGAAGCTTTCTTT	CASSLQGEAFF
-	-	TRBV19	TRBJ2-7	TGTGCCAGCCGACAGATCGGGGGTTACGAGCAGTACTTC	CASRQIGGYEQYF
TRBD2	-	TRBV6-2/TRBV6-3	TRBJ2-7	TGTGCCAGCAGTTACTCGCTAGCGGAAAAGTACGAGCAGTACTTC	CASSYSLAEKYEQYF
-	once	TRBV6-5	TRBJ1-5	TGTGCCAGTTTCACGTTCCCTCAGCCCCAGCATTTT	CASFTFPQPQHF
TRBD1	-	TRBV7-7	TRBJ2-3	TGTGCTAGCAGCTTTTCGACAGGGGCAACAGATACGCAGTATTTT	CASSFSTGATDTQYF
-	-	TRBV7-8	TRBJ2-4	TGTGCCAGCAGCTTAGCGGGCGTAAACATTCAGTACTTC	CASSLAGVNIQYF
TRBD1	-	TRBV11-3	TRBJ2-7	TGTGCCAGCAGCTTACGTCCCGGGACAGGGGGCGAGCAGTACTTC	CASSLRPGTGGEQYF
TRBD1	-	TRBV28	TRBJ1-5	TGTGCCAGCAGTTCGAACACCGGGACAGGGGGCAATCAGCCCCAGCATTTT	CASSSNTGTGGNQPQHF
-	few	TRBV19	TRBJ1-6	TGTGCCAGTAAGAGGGGGAGCGGATCACCCCTCCACTTT	CASKRGSGSPLHF
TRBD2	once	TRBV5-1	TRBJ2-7	TGCGCCAGCAGCTCACAGACAAGACTAGCGGGAGGCTACGAGCAGTACTTC	CASSSQTRLAGGYEQYF
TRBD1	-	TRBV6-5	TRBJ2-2	TGTGCCAGCCGAACAGGGGGTATCGGGGAGCTGTTTTTT	CASRTGGIGELFF
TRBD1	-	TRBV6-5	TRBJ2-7	TGTGCCAGCAGAATGACAGGGAGCTCCTACGAGCAGTACTTC	CASRMTGSSYEQYF
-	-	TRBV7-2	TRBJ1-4	TGTGCCAGCAGGGGTCTTTCGGCCAATGAAAAACTGTTTTTT	CASRGLSANEKLFF
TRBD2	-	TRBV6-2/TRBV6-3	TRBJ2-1	TGTGCCAGCAGCCTACTAGCGGGAGGGGCGAATGAGCAGTTCTTC	CASSLLAGGANEQFF
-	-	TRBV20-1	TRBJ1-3	TGCAGTGCTGGTGGGGGAACTGGAAACACCATATATTTT	CSAGGGTGNTIYF
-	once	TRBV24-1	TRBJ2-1	TGTGCCACCAGTGATTCGTGGGGTAACAATGAGCAGTTCTTC	CATSDSWGNNEQFF
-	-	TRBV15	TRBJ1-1	TGTGCCACCAGCAAGGACTGGAAGGCATCCACTGAAGCTTTCTTT	CATSKDWKASTEAFF
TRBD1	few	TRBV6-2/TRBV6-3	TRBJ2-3	TGTGCCAGCAGTTCCGACAGGGCCCTCTTCACAGATACGCAGTATTTT	CASSSDRALFTDTQYF
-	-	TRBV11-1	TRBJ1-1	TGTGCCAGCAGCACAGGTTTAATAAACACTGAAGCTTTCTTT	CASSTGLINTEAFF
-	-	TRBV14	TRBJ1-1	TGTGCCAGCAGCCAAGAGGCGTGGCCGTCGAACACTGAAGCTTTCTTT	CASSQEAWPSNTEAFF
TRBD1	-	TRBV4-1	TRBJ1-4	TGCGCCAGCAGCCAATTAATGAGGACAGGAACTAATGAAAAACTGTTTTTT	CASSQLMRTGTNEKLFF
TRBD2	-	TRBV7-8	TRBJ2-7	TGTGCCAGCACCCGGGGGGGTGGGTACGAGCAGTACTTC	CASTRGGGYEQYF
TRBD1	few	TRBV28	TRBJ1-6	TGTGCCAGCAGTTCACCCACAGGGGGCGATTCACCCCTCCACTTT	CASSSPTGGDSPLHF
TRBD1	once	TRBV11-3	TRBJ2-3	TGTGCCAGCAGCTTAGGACAGGGTTTGGCAGATACGCAGTATTTT	CASSLGQGLADTQYF
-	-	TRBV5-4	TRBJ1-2	TGTGCCAGCAGCTTGGCCGGGTCCCTGGGGGATGGCTACACCTTC	CASSLAGSLGDGYTF
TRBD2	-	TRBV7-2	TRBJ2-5	TGTGCCAGCAGCTTAGGGGTTCGGGAGGGGACCCAGTACTTC	CASSLGVREGTQYF
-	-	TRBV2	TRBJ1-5	TGTGCCAGCAGTGTACAGCAGGCCAATCAGCCCCAGCATTTT	CASSVQQANQPQHF
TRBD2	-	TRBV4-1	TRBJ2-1	TGCGCCAGCAGCCAAGAGCACTTAAGGCTAGCGGGGAAGAATGAGCAGTTCTTC	CASSQEHLRLAGKNEQFF
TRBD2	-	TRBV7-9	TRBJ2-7	TGTGCCAGCAGCAACCCGGGACTAGCGGATTTC	CASSNPGLADF